One and the same sample provided the 12 T cell receptor beta chains below, sequenced in a study of blood T cell repertoires in COVID-19. Method: immunoSEQ multiplex PCR; TCRdb's copy keeps in-frame clones and lacks some. The sample holds 150,000 or so clones; less than 85% are singletons and the top ten take under 3.5%. The sample comprised peripheral blood. The receptor source for this set is a woman of 80 years or more with acute or convalescent COVID-19.

The chain carries TRBV9 and TRBJ2-1; D remains ambiguous. Germline CDR1 is SGDLS and CDR2 is YYNGEE. V lost 3 bases and J lost 4, with 11 bases in between. This CDR3 is built from 14 residues. The CDR3 region is CASSERYGYNEQFF. CDR3 DNA: TGTGCCAGCAGCGAGAGGTACGGGTACAATGAGCAGTTCTTC.

Only a few counts were recorded for this clone. This chain uses TRBV19 with TRBJ1-2; maybe TRBD1 (5 bases). Per the germline V gene, CDR1 is LNHDA and CDR2 is SQIVND (reference sequence). The CDR3 totals 14 residues. V shed 7 bases and J shed 6 bases, with 18 bases lying between them. CDR3 region: CASTRQTSFHGYTF. In DNA, the CDR3 is TGTGCCAGTACGAGACAGACCAGCTTCCATGGCTACACCTTC.

This chain uses TRBV7-2 with TRBJ2-3; 8 nucleotides align to TRBD2. This CDR3 has 14 amino acids. CDR1 and CDR2 (germline): SGHTA, FQGNSA. Trimming removed 5 bases from V and 3 bases from J; junction bases left unmatched: 4. Here the CDR3 reads CASSPGLVTDTQYF. CDR3 coding DNA: TGTGCCAGCAGCCCGGGACTAGTAACAGATACGCAGTATTTT.

The CDR3 nucleotides read TGTGCCAGCAGCTTAGTTCCCGGACAGGGCACAGAGACCCAGTACTTC. Amino acid sequence: CASSLVPGQGTETQYF. The chain has TRBV11-2 and TRBJ2-5, with 8 positions matching TRBD1. Trimming removed 1 base from V and 4 bases from J; junction bases left unmatched: 8. The germline V gene has CDR1 SGHAT and CDR2 FQNNGV. CDR3 length: 16 amino acids. Combining the CDR3 with reference TRBV11-2 and TRBJ2-5 gives the whole variable domain EAGVAQSPRYKIIEKRQSVAFWCNPISGHATLYWYQQILGQGPKLLIQFQNNGVVDDSQLPKDRFSAERLKGVDSTLKIQPAKLEDSAVYLCASSLVPGQGTETQYFGPGTRLLVL.

The rearrangement joins TRBV7-9 to TRBJ2-3; tentative D call: TRBD2 (6 bases). The V end lost 1 base, the J end lost 6 bases, and 14 bases lay between the germline ends. Germline values: CDR1 SEHNR, CDR2 FQNEAQ (reference sequence). The CDR3 length is 15 residues. CDR3 residues: CASSLVRAGSDTQYF. The CDR3 DNA sequence: TGTGCCAGCAGCTTAGTGCGGGCGGGATCGGATACGCAGTATTTT.

The gene calls are TRBV24-1 and TRBJ1-5, with D maybe TRBD1 (6 bases). In germline, CDR1 is KGHDR, CDR2 SFDVKD. V lost 2 bases to trimming and J lost 4 bases, with 11 bases between them. The CDR3 runs 15 residues. This chain's CDR3 is CATSDSRTVNQPQHF. In DNA, the CDR3 is TGTGCCACCAGTGATTCTCGGACAGTTAATCAGCCCCAGCATTTT.

The genes are TRBV5-1 and TRBJ1-1; a weak D match, TRBD1 (6 bases). The CDR3 loop spans 19 amino acids. Trimming removed 1 base at V and 0 bases at J, with 22 bases between. In germline, CDR1 is SGHRS, CDR2 YFSETQ. CDR3 in amino acids: CASSLSAGRTAPMNTEAFF. CDR3 coding DNA: TGCGCCAGCAGCTTGTCGGCGGGTAGGACAGCCCCCATGAACACTGAAGCTTTCTTT.

The CDR3 bases are TGTGCCAGCAGCCAAGAACCAAGCGGAGGGACCCAGTACTTC. Its protein is CASSQEPSGGTQYF. The rearrangement joins TRBV3-1 (or the pseudogene TRBV3-2) to TRBJ2-5; a possible D gene is TRBD2 (5 bases). Looked up from germline, CDR1 is LGHDT and CDR2 is YNNKEL (reference sequence). The CDR3 consists of 14 residues. Trimming pared 0 bases from V and 7 bases from J, leaving 12 bases between.

The genes are TRBV6-5 and TRBJ2-5, with D perhaps matching TRBD1 (6 bases). This CDR3 region has 15 residues. Between the trimmed V and J ends, which lost 2 bases and 4 bases, there was a span of 14 bases. Germline V gene sequence: CDR1 MNHEY, CDR2 SVGAGI. CDR3 DNA: TGTGCCAGCAGTTACATCCAGGGGACGCGAGAGACCCAGTACTTC. Protein product: CASSYIQGTRETQYF.

This rearrangement joins TRBV7-2 to TRBJ2-1, with 10 nucleotides matching TRBD2. The V segment lost 6 bases and the J segment 4 bases; nucleotides outside the gene matches: 9. Germline V gene sequence: CDR1 SGHTA, CDR2 FQGNSA. CDR3 length: 16 amino acids. CDR3 protein: CASRKPGLAPYNEQFF. As DNA, the CDR3 is TGTGCCAGCAGGAAGCCGGGACTAGCGCCATACAATGAGCAGTTCTTC.

The V call is TRBV19, the J call TRBJ1-2; weak D call: TRBD1 (5 bases). Trimming shortened V by 5 bases and J by 4 bases, and 14 bases separated the two germline ends. The length of the CDR3 is 14 residues. Germline V gene data show CDR1 as LNHDA and CDR2 as SQIVND (reference sequence). CDR3 sequence: CASSPQSGFYGYTF. CDR3 DNA sequence: TGTGCCAGTAGTCCTCAGTCAGGGTTCTATGGCTACACCTTC.

The V call is TRBV5-5, the J call TRBJ1-2; the match to TRBD1 covers 10 bases. The CDR3 has 15 amino acids. V shed 4 bases, J shed 8 bases, and the junction held 11 bases outside the gene matches. The germline gives CDR1 SGHKS, CDR2 YYEKEE (reference sequence). As DNA, the CDR3 is TGTGCCAGCAGCAATTTGGGACAGGGGCGCTGGGGCTACACCTTC. Encoded protein: CASSNLGQGRWGYTF. Full variable domain (rest looked up from reference TRBV5-5 and TRBJ1-2): DAGVTQSPTHLIKTRGQQVTLRCSPISGHKSVSWYQQVLGQGPQFIFQYYEKEERGRGNFPDRFSARQFPNYSSELNVNALLLGDSALYLCASSNLGQGRWGYTFGSGTRLTVV.